This TCR beta chain was captured by sequencing in a study of blood T cell repertoires in COVID-19. The method was immunoSEQ multiplex PCR; TCRdb's version includes in-frame clones alone and lacks a portion of them. The data show 100,000 to 150,000 clones, approximately 70% seen once. This receptor was taken from a woman in her seventies with acute or convalescent COVID-19. The specimen was peripheral blood.

DNA of the CDR3: TGCGCCAGCAGCCAAGCATTCAGCGGTTCGAACACCGGGGAGCTGTTTTTT. It codes for CASSQAFSGSNTGELFF. V gene TRBV4-1 combines with J gene TRBJ2-2; D might be TRBD2 (5 bases). The CDR3 contains 17 residues. Germline CDR1 is MGHRA and CDR2 is YSYEKL. V was shortened by 1 base and J by 0 bases, with 12 bases between the two germline ends.